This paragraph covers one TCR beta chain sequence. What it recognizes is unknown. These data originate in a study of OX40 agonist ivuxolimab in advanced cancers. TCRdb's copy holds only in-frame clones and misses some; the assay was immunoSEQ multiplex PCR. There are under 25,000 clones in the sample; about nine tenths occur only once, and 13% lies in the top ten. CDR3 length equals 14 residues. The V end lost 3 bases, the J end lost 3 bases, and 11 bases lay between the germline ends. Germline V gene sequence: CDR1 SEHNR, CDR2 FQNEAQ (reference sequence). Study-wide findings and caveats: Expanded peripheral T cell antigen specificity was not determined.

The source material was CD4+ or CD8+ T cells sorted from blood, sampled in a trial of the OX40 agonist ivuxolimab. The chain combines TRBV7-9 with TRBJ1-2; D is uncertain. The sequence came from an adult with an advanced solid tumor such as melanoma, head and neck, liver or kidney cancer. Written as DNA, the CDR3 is TGTGCCAGCAGCTTTACCGGCGGGGACTATGGCTACACCTTC. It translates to CASSFTGGDYGYTF.